This T cell receptor (beta chain) came from a study of blood T cell repertoires in COVID-19. Study as a whole: COVID-19 samples, acute and convalescent, were from the United States, Italy and Spain. PBMCs, B-cell-depleted T cells, or T cells provided the cDNA or gDNA that made up the material.

This CDR3 spans 17 amino acids. V was pared by 4 bases and J by 5 bases, with 15 bases of the junction left unmatched. The germline CDR1 and CDR2 sequences are KGHSH and LQKENI. Here immunoSEQ multiplex PCR was the method, and the copy in TCRdb shows in-frame clones only, minus some. Here the sample spans 85,000 to 120,000 clones, 70% to 90% being singletons. Sequencing was done on a sample of peripheral blood. The sequence came from a man aged 45 to 65 with active COVID-19. V gene TRBV18 combines with J gene TRBJ2-7; the match to TRBD1 covers 9 bases. The CDR3 DNA follows: TGTGCCAGCTCACGGGACCCACAGGGGACAGGGAACAACGAGCAGTACTTC. Protein: CASSRDPQGTGNNEQYF.